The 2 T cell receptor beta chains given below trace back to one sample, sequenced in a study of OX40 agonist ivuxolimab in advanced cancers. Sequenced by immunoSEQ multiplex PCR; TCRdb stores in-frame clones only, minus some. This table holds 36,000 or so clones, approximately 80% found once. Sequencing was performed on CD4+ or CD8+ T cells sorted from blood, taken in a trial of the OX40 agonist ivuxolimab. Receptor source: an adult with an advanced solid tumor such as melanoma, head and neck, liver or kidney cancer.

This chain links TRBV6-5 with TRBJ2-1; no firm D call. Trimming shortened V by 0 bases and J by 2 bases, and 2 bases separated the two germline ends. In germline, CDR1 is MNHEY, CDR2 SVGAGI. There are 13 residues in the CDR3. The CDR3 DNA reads TGTGCCAGCAGTTACTCAGCCTACAATGAGCAGTTCTTC. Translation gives CASSYSAYNEQFF.

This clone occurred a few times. The CDR3: CASRDRDRNEQYF. The CDR3 DNA sequence: TGTGCCAGCAGAGACAGGGACCGCAACGAGCAGTACTTC. The V and J genes are TRBV6-1 and TRBJ2-7; TRBD1 aligns across 7 bases. There are 13 residues in the CDR3. The V gene's germline CDR1 is MNHNS and CDR2 SASEGT. V dropped 6 bases and J dropped 5; count of bases not matched to a gene: 7.